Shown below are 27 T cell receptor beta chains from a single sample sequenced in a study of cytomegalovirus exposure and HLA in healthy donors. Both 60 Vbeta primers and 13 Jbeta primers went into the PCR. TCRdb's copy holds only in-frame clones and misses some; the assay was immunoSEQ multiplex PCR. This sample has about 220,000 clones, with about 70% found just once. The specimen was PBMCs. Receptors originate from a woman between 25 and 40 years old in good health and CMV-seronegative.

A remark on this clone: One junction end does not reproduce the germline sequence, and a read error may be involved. The CDR3 loop is CASSLTDRIGAGVNVLTF. CDR3 DNA: TGCGCCAGCAGCTTGACGGACAGGATAGGGGCTGGGGTCAACGTCCTGACTTTC. The rearrangement uses TRBV5-1 and TRBJ2-6, with TRBD1 matching over 7 bases. The CDR3 runs 18 residues. CDR1 is SGHRS, CDR2 YFSETQ, per germline.

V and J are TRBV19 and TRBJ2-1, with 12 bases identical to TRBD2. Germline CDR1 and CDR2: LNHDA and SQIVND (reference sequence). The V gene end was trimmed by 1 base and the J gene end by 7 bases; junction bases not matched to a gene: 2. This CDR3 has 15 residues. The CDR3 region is CASSIGGLAGNEQFF. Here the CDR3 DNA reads TGTGCCAGTAGTATAGGCGGACTAGCGGGAAATGAGCAGTTCTTC.

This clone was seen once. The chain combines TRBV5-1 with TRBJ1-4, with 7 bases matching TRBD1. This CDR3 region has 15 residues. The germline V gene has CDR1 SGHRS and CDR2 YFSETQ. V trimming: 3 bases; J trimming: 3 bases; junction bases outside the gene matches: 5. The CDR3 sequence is CASSSGDSANEKLFF. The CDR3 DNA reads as TGCGCCAGCAGCTCGGGGGACAGCGCTAATGAAAAACTGTTTTTT.

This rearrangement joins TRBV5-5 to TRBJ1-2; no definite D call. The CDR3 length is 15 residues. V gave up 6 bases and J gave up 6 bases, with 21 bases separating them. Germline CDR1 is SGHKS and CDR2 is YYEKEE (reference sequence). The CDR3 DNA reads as TGTGCCAGCACTGACCTCCGCGGTGGTTCGGATGGCTACACCTTC. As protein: CASTDLRGGSDGYTF.

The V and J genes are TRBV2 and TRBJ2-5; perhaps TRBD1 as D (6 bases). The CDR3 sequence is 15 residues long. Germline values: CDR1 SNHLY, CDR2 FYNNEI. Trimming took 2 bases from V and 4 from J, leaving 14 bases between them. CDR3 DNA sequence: TGTGCCAGCAGTGAATACAGGGAGACGTTAGAGACCCAGTACTTC. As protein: CASSEYRETLETQYF.

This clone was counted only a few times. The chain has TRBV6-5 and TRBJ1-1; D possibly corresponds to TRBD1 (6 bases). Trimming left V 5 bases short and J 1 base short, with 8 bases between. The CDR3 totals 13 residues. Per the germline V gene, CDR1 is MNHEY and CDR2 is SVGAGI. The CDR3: CASSGGTNTEAFF. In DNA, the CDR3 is TGTGCCAGCAGTGGGGGCACGAACACTGAAGCTTTCTTT.

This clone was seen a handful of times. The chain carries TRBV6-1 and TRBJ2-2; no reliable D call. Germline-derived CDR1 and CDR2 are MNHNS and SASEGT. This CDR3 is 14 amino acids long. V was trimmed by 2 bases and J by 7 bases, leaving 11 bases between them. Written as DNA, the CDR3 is TGTGCCAGCAGTGAACGCAGCGTTTTCGGGGAGCTGTTTTTT. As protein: CASSERSVFGELFF.

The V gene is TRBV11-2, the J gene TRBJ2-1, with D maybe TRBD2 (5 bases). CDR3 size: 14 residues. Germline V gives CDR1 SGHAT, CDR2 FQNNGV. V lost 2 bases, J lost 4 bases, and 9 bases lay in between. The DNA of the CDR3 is TGTGCCAGCAGCTTAAGCGGTAGATACAATGAGCAGTTCTTC. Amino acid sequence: CASSLSGRYNEQFF.

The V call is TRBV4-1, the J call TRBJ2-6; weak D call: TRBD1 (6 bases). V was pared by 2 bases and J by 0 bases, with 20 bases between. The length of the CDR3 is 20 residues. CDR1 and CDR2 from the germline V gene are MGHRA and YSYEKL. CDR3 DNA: TGCGCCAGCAGCCAACGCGGGCCACCAGGACAGACCTCTGGGGCCAACGTCCTGACTTTC. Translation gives CASSQRGPPGQTSGANVLTF.

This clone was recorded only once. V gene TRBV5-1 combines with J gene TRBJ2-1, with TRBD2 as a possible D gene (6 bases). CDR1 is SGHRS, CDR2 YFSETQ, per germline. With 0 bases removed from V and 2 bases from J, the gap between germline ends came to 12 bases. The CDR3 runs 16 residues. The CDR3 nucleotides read TGCGCCAGCAGCTTGGGGAGGGACTCCCCCTACAATGAGCAGTTCTTC. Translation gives CASSLGRDSPYNEQFF.

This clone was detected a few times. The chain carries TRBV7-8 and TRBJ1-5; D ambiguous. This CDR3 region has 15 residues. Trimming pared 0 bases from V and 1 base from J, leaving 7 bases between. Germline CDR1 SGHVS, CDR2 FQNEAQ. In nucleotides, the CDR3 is TGTGCCAGCAGCTTAGCCCGGGGAAGCAATCAGCCCCAGCATTTT. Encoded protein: CASSLARGSNQPQHF.

CDR3 bases: TGTGCCAGCAGCGTTGGGGGAGGTACCCAAGAGACCCAGTACTTC. Amino acid sequence: CASSVGGGTQETQYF. The chain is built from TRBV9 and TRBJ2-5, with D tentatively TRBD2 (6 bases). The germline gives CDR1 SGDLS, CDR2 YYNGEE. This CDR3 contains 15 residues. Trimming removed 2 bases from V and 1 base from J, with 12 bases in between.

The CDR3 nucleotides are TGTGCCAGTATCGACAGGGCCGAAGCTTTCTTT. It is translated as CASIDRAEAFF. V usage is TRBV19 and J usage is TRBJ1-1; 7 nucleotides line up with TRBD1. This CDR3 is 11 amino acids long. The germline CDR1 and CDR2 sequences are LNHDA and SQIVND (reference sequence). The trim removed 7 bases at V and 8 bases at J, leaving 4 bases unmatched.

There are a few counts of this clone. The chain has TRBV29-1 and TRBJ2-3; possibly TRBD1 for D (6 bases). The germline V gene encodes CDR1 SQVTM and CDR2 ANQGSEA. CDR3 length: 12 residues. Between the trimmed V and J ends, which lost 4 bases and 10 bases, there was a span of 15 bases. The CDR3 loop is CSVGGGESAQYF. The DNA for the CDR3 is TGCAGCGTTGGAGGGGGAGAGTCGGCGCAGTATTTT.

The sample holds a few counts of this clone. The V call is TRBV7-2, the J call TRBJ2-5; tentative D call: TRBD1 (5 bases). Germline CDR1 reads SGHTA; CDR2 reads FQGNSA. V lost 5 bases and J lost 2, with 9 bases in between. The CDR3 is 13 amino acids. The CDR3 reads CASSTQVQETQYF. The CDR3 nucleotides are TGTGCCAGCAGCACACAGGTTCAAGAGACCCAGTACTTC.

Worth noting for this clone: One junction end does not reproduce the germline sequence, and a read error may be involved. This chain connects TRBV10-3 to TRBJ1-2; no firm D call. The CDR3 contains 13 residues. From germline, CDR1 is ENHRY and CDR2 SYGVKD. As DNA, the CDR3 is TGTGCCATCAGTGATACACGTAACTATGGCTACCCCTTC. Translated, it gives CAISDTRNYGYPF.

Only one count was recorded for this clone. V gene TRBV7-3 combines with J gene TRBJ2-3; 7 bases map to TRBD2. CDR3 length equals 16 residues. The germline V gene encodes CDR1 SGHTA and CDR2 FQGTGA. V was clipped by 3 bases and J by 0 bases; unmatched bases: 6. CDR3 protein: CASSFTGTTSTDTQYF. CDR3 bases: TGTGCCAGCAGCTTCACCGGGACTACTAGCACAGATACGCAGTATTTT.

The CDR3 DNA is TGCAGCGTTGAAGGCGCCGGGGGGGGGAACACTGAAGCTTTCTTT. Translation gives CSVEGAGGGNTEAFF. V usage is TRBV29-1 and J usage is TRBJ1-1; D is perhaps TRBD1 (5 bases). The CDR3 loop spans 15 amino acids. The ends were cut back, 1 base at V and 1 base at J, with 13 bases in the middle. The germline V gene encodes CDR1 SQVTM and CDR2 ANQGSEA.

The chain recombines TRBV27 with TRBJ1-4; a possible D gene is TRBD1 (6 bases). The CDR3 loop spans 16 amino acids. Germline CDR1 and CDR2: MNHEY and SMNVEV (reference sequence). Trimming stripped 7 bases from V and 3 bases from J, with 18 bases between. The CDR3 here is CASTLTSGQPNEKLFF. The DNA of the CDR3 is TGTGCCAGCACGCTAACCTCCGGACAGCCTAATGAAAAACTGTTTTTT. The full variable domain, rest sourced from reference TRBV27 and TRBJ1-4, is EAQVTQNPRYLITVTGKKLTVTCSQNMNHEYMSWYRQDPGLGLRQIYYSMNVEVTDKGDVPEGYKVSRKEKRNFPLILESPSPNQTSLYFCASTLTSGQPNEKLFFGSGTQLSVL.

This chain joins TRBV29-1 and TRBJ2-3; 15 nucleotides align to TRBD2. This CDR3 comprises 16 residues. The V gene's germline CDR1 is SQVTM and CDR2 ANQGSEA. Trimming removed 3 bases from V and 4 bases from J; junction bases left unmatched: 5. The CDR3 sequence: CSVEGTSGGSSDTQYF. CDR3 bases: TGCAGCGTTGAGGGGACTAGCGGGGGGTCGTCAGATACGCAGTATTTT.

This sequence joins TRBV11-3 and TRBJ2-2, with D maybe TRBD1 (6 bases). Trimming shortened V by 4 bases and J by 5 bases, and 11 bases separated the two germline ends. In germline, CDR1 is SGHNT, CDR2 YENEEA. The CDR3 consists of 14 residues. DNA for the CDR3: TGTGCCAGCAGCTGGGGACACACAACCGGGGAGCTGTTTTTT. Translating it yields CASSWGHTTGELFF.

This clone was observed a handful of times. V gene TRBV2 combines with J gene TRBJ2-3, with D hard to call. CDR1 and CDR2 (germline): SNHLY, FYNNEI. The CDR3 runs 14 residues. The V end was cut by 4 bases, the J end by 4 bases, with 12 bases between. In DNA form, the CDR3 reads TGTGCCAGCAGTGGCTTCCAGTCCCCAGATACGCAGTATTTT. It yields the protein CASSGFQSPDTQYF.

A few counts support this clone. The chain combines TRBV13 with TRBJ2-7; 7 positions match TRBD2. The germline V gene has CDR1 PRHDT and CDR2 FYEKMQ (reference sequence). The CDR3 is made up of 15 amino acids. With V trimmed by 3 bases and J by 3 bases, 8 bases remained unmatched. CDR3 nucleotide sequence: TGTGCCAGCAGCTTGGACTCTAGCGGACTCTACGAGCAGTACTTC. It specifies CASSLDSSGLYEQYF.

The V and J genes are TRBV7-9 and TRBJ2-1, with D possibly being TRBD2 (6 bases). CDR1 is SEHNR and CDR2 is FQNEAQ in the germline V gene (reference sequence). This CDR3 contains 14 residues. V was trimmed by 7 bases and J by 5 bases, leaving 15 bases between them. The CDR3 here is CASTLWGVDNEQFF. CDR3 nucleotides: TGTGCCAGCACCCTGTGGGGGGTCGACAATGAGCAGTTCTTC.

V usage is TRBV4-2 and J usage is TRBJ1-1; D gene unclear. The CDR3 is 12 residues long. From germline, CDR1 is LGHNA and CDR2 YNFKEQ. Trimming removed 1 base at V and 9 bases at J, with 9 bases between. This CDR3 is CASSQGPGKAFF. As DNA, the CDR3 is TGTGCCAGCAGCCAAGGCCCGGGAAAAGCTTTCTTT.

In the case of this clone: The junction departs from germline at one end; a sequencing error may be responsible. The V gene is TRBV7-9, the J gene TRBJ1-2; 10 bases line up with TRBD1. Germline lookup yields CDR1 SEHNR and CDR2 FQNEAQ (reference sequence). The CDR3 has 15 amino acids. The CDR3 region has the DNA TGTTCCAGCAGCTTGGGGGACAGGGGTGGATATGGCTACACCTTC. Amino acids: CSSSLGDRGGYGYTF.

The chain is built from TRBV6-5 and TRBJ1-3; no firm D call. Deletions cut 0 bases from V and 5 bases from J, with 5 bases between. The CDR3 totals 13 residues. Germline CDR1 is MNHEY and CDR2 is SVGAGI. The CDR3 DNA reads TGTGCCAGCAGTTACTCGGAGAGAAACACCATATATTTT. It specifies CASSYSERNTIYF.